The source of this TCR beta chain is a study of blood T cells in healthy people across ages. Study-level points and caveats: When set beside aged donors, long-lived donors presented more naive CD4+ cells and higher diversity.

The CDR3 is 17 residues long. V lost 0 bases and J lost 6; bases outside the gene matches: 7. CDR1 is SGHVS and CDR2 is FNYEAQ in the germline V gene. Together with a sample-barcoded 5' primer, a J-beta primer mix was included in a second PCR lasting about 7 to 12 cycles. TCRdb passed the 5' RACE reads through MiXCR, listing each CDR3 protein once. In the table there are about 780,000 distinct CDR3 sequences, 46% of which are singletons. About this clonotype itself: Its antigen is not known.

The genes are TRBV7-6 and TRBJ2-1, with 11 bases aligning to TRBD2. This clonotype originated in a man older than 75 in good health. Sequenced input: blood. Here the CDR3 reads CASSLALASGRSNEQFF. In nucleotides, the CDR3 is TGTGCCAGCAGCTTAGCGCTGGCTAGCGGGAGGAGCAATGAGCAGTTCTTC.